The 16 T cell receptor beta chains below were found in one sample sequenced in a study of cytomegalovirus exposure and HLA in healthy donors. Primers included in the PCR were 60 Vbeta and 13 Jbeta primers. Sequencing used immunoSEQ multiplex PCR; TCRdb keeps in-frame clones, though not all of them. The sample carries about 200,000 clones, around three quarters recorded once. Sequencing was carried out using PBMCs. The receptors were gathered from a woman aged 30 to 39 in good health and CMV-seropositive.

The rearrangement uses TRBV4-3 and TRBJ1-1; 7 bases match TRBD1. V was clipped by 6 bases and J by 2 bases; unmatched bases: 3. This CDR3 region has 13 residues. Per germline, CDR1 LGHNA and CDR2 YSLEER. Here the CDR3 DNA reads TGCGCCAGCAGAACAGGGGCCAACACTGAAGCTTTCTTT. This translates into CASRTGANTEAFF.

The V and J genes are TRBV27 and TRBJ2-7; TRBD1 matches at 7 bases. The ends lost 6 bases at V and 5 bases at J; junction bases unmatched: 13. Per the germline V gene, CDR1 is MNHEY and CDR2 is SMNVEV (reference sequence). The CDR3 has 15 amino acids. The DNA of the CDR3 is TGTGCCAGCAGCATATCCGGGACAGTGCCCAACGAGCAGTACTTC. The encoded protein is CASSISGTVPNEQYF.

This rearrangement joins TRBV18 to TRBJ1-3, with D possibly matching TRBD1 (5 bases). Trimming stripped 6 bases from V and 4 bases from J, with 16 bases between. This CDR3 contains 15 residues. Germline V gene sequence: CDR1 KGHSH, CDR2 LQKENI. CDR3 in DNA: TGTGCCAGCTCGCTGACAGACCCCGGAGGAAACACCATATATTTT. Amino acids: CASSLTDPGGNTIYF. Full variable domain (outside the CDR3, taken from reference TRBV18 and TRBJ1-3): NAGVMQNPRHLVRRRGQEARLRCSPMKGHSHVYWYRQLPEEGLKFMVYLQKENIIDESGMPKERFSAEFPKEGPSILRIQQVVRGDSAAYFCASSLTDPGGNTIYFGEGSWLTVV.

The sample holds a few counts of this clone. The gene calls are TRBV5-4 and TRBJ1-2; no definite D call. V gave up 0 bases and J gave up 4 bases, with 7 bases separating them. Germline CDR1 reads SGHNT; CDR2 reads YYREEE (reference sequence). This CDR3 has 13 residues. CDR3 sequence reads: CASSLDSSYGYTF. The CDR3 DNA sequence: TGTGCCAGCAGCTTGGACAGTAGCTATGGCTACACCTTC.

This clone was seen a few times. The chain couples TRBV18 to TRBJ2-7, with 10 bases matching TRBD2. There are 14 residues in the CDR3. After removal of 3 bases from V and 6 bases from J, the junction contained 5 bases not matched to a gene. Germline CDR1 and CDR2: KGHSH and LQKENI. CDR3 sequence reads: CASSPSGRAGEQYF. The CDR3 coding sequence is TGTGCCAGCTCACCGAGCGGGAGGGCCGGCGAGCAGTACTTC.

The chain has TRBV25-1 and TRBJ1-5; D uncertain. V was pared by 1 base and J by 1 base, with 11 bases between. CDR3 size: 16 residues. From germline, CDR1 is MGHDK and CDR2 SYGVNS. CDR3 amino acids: CASSESGYLSNQPQHF. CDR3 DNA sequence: TGTGCCAGCAGTGAATCCGGTTATCTGAGCAATCAGCCCCAGCATTTT.

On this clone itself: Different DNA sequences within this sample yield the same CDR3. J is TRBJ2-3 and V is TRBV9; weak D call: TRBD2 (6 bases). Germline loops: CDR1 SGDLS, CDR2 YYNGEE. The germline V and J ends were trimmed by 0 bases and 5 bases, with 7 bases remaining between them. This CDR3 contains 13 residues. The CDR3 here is CASSVGGGDTQYF. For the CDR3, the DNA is TGTGCCAGCAGCGTAGGGGGAGGAGATACGCAGTATTTT.

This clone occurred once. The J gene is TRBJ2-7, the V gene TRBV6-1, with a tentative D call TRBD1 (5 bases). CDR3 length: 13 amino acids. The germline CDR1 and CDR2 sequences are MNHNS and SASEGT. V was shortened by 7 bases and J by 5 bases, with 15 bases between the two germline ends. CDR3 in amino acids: CASKMAGMNEQYF. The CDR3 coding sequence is TGTGCCAGCAAAATGGCAGGGATGAACGAGCAGTACTTC.

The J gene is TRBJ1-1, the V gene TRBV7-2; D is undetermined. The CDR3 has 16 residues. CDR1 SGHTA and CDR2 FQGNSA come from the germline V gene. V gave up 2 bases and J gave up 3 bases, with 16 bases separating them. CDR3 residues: CASSLNYPEVDTEAFF. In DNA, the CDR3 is TGTGCCAGCAGCTTAAATTACCCGGAGGTGGACACTGAAGCTTTCTTT. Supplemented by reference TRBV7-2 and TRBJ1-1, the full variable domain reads GAGVSQSPSNKVTEKGKDVELRCDPISGHTALYWYRQSLGQGLEFLIYFQGNSAPDKSGLPSDRFSAERTGGSVSTLTIQRTQQEDSAVYLCASSLNYPEVDTEAFFGQGTRLTVV.

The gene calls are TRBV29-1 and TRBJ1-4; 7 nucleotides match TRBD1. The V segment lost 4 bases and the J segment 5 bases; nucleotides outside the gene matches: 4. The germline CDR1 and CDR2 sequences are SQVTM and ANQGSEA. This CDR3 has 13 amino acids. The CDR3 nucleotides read TGCAGCGTTGGACAGGGAGAAAATGAAAAACTGTTTTTT. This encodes CSVGQGENEKLFF.

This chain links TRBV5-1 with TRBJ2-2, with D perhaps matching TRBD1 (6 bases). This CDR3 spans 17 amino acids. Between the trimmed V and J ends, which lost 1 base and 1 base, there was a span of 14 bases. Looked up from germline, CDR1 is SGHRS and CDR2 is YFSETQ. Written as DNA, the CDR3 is TGCGCCAGCAGCTTGTACCCCAAAGGGGGGAACACCGGGGAGCTGTTTTTT. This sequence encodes CASSLYPKGGNTGELFF. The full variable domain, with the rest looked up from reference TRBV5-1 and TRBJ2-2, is KAGVTQTPRYLIKTRGQQVTLSCSPISGHRSVSWYQQTPGQGLQFLFEYFSETQRNKGNFPGRFSGRQFSNSRSEMNVSTLELGDSALYLCASSLYPKGGNTGELFFGEGSRLTVL.

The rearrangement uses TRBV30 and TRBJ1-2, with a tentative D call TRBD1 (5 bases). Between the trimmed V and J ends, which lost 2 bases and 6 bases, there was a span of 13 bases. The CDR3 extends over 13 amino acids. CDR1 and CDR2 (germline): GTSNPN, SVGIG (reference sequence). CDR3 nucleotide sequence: TGTGCCTGGAGTCGGGGGGGACGACATGGCTACACCTTC. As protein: CAWSRGGRHGYTF.

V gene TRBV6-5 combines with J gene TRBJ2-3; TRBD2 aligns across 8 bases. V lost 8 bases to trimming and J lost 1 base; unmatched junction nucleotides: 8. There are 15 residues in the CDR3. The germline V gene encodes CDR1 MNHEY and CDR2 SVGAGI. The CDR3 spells CASSIYGGGTDTQYF. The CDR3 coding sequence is TGTGCCAGCTCCATATACGGGGGGGGCACAGATACGCAGTATTTT.

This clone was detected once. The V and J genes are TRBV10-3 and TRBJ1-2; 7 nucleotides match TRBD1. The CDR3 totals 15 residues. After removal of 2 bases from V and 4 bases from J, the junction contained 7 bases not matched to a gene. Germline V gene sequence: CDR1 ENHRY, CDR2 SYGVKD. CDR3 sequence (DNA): TGTGCCATCAGTGAGAGGGGGACAGAGATCTATGGCTACACCTTC. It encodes CAISERGTEIYGYTF.

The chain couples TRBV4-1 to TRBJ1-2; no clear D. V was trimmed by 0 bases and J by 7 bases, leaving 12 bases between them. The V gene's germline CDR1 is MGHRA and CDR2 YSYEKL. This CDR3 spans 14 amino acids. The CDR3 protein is CASSQEADISGYTF. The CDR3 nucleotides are TGCGCCAGCAGCCAAGAGGCCGACATCTCTGGCTACACCTTC.

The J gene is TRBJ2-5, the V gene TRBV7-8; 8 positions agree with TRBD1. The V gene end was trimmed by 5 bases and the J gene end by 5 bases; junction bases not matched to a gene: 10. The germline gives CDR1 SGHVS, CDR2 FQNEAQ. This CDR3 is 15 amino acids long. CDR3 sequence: CASSPWDRRGETQYF. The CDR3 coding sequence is TGTGCCAGCAGCCCTTGGGACAGGCGTGGGGAGACCCAGTACTTC.